This T cell receptor beta chain was observed in a study of T cell responses to AZD1222 COVID-19 vaccine. The assay was immunoSEQ multiplex PCR, and TCRdb's table has in-frame clones only and misses some. Counted here are 20,000 to 30,000 clones, 88% occurring once; the ten biggest clones make up 2.5% to 3%. The sequence came from an adult who received the AZD1222 COVID-19 vaccine. Here the sequenced sample was peripheral blood, taken 28 days after the second AZD1222 dose.

CDR3 protein: CASSNRAGPTDTQYF. The CDR3 nucleotides read TGTGCCAGCAGCAACCGAGCGGGGCCCACAGATACGCAGTATTTT. V is TRBV7-2 and J is TRBJ2-3; 7 bases line up with TRBD2. Germline CDR1 SGHTA, CDR2 FQGNSA. V shed 5 bases and J 2 bases; nucleotides not matched to a gene: 7. There are 15 residues in the CDR3.